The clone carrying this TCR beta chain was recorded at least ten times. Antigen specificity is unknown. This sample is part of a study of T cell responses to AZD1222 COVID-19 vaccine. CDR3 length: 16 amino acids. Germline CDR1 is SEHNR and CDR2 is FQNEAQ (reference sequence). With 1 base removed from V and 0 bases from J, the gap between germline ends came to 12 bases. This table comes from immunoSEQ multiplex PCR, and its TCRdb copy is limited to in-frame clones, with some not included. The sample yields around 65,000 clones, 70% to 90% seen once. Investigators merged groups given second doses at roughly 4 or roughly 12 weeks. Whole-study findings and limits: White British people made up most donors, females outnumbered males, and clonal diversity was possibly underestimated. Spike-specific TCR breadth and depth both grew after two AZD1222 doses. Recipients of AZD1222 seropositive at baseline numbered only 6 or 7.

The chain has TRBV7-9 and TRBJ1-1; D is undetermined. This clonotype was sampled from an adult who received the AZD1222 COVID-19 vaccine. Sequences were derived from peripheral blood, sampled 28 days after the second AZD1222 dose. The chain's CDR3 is CASSLGVWSMNTEAFF. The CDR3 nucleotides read TGTGCCAGCAGCTTAGGAGTCTGGTCGATGAACACTGAAGCTTTCTTT.